Listed below are T cell receptor beta chains from one sample, sequenced in a study of cytomegalovirus exposure and HLA in healthy donors. Using immunoSEQ multiplex PCR, the repertoire was profiled, and TCRdb retains in-frame clones only, with some absent. In all, the sample yields approximately 190,000 clones. Source material: PBMCs. These receptors were taken from a boy aged 5-17 years in good health and CMV-seronegative. Each CDR3 is given with its conserved first and last residue. D genes are given only for firm matches.

>-|TRBV5-1|TRBJ2-1
TGCGCCAGCAGCTTGGGCCCCACGGGGTACAATGAGCAGTTCTTC
CASSLGPTGYNEQFF
>-|TRBV4-1|TRBJ1-1
TGCGCCAGCAGCCAGAAACAGGGAATGGGGATTGAAGCTTTCTTT
CASSQKQGMGIEAFF
>-|TRBV14|TRBJ2-6
TGTGCCAGCAGCCAAGGGGCAGGGAGGTGGTCCGGGGCCAACGTCCTGACTTTC
CASSQGAGRWSGANVLTF
>TRBD2|TRBV10-3|TRBJ2-5
TGTGCCATCAGTGAATCCGGGACTAGCGGTCAAGAGACCCAGTACTTC
CAISESGTSGQETQYF
>-|TRBV30|TRBJ2-2
TGTGCCTGGACAGCGAACACCGGGGAGCTGTTTTTT
CAWTANTGELFF
>-|TRBV30|TRBJ1-3
TGTGCCTGGAACTTGGAGCCCGCCGGAAACACCATATATTTT
CAWNLEPAGNTIYF
>TRBD1|TRBV4-2|TRBJ2-3
TGTGCCAGCAGCCCTGACACTGACAGGGGGTCCACGCAGTATTTT
CASSPDTDRGSTQYF
>-|TRBV7-3|TRBJ1-2
TGTGCCAGCAGCACCGCGGGGGGGGATGGCTACACCTTC
CASSTAGGDGYTF
>TRBD1|TRBV19|TRBJ2-3
TGTGCCAGTAGTATAAGGGGGCTAGCAGATACGCAGTATTTT
CASSIRGLADTQYF
>-|TRBV6-6|TRBJ1-2
TGTGCCAGCAGCGCCGATCGGAGCTATGGCTACACCTTC
CASSADRSYGYTF
>-|TRBV27|TRBJ2-7
TGTGCCAGCAGCCCGGACTTGGAGTACGAGCAGTACTTC
CASSPDLEYEQYF
>TRBD1|TRBV7-9|TRBJ1-2
TGTGCCAGCAGCATCGACAGGGCCTATGGCTACACCTTC
CASSIDRAYGYTF
>-|TRBV6-1|TRBJ2-7
TGTGCCAGCAGTGTAGCCCCCAGGGTCTCCTACGAGCAGTACTTC
CASSVAPRVSYEQYF
>-|TRBV5-6|TRBJ1-1
TGTGCCAGCAGCCTTCGGACACACGAAGCTTTCTTT
CASSLRTHEAFF
>-|TRBV19|TRBJ1-2
TGTGCCAGTAGTGCCCCCGGGAAATATGGCTACACCTTC
CASSAPGKYGYTF
>-|TRBV7-9|TRBJ2-7
TGTGCCAGCAGCTTTCCCGGACAGTCCTACGAGCAGTACTTC
CASSFPGQSYEQYF
>-|TRBV2|TRBJ2-1
TGTGCCAGCAGTGCGCGGGGACCCTACAATGAGCAGTTCTTC
CASSARGPYNEQFF
>TRBD2|TRBV7-3|TRBJ2-3
TGTGCCAGCAGCCTCGGGACTAACCCCCCGTCCGATACGCAGTATTTT
CASSLGTNPPSDTQYF
>TRBD1|TRBV2|TRBJ1-5
TGTGCCAGCAGTGGGGACAGGGATAAGCCCCAGCATTTT
CASSGDRDKPQHF
>TRBD1|TRBV19|TRBJ1-5
TGTGCCAGTAGTATACAGGGGGGTCGACAGCCCCAGCATTTT
CASSIQGGRQPQHF
>-|TRBV11-2|TRBJ1-5
TGTGCCAGCAGCTTAGAATCACGTATCTCGGACCTTATCAGGGGACAGCCCCAGCATTTT
CASSLESRISDLIRGQPQHF
>TRBD1|TRBV7-8|TRBJ1-1
TGTGCCAGCAGCCCGCGGACAGGCCATCGGGGGGCTTTCTTT
CASSPRTGHRGAFF
>-|TRBV27|TRBJ1-5
TGTGCCAGCAGTTCGGTCTGGGGGGTAGAGGAAGATCAGCCCCAGCATTTT
CASSSVWGVEEDQPQHF
>TRBD2|TRBV29-1|TRBJ2-2
TGCAGCGTTTCCGGGGGGGCCTTGACCGGGGAGCTGTTTTTT
CSVSGGALTGELFF
>TRBD1|TRBV30|TRBJ2-7
TGTGCCTGGACAGGGGGCACTTACGAGCAGTACTTC
CAWTGGTYEQYF
>-|TRBV30|TRBJ2-7
TGTGCCTGGAGTACAGGGATCCCTAGCTACGAGCAGTACTTC
CAWSTGIPSYEQYF
>-|TRBV29-1|TRBJ2-7
TGCAGCGTTTTTGATGTCGGGAGCTACGAGCAGTACTTC
CSVFDVGSYEQYF
>TRBD2|TRBV28|TRBJ2-3
TGTGCCAGCAGTTTATCTAGCGGGGGCACAGATACGCAGTATTTT
CASSLSSGGTDTQYF
>-|TRBV2|TRBJ1-6
TGTGCCAGCGATGGAGCAGCGCCCTATAATTCACCCCTCCACTTT
CASDGAAPYNSPLHF
>TRBD2|TRBV5-1|TRBJ2-3
TGCGCCAGCAGCTTGGGACTTGTTGCTAGCGGGGGCACAGATACGCAGTATTTT
CASSLGLVASGGTDTQYF
>TRBD1|TRBV19|TRBJ2-1
TGTGCCAGTAGTCGGACAGGCGGAGTCGCCTACAATGAGCAGTTCTTC
CASSRTGGVAYNEQFF
>-|TRBV29-1|TRBJ1-4
TGCAGCGTTGAAGTCAACAGTGGGGGGAGCGAAAAACTGTTTTTT
CSVEVNSGGSEKLFF
>-|TRBV7-9|TRBJ1-2
TGTGCCAGCAGCCCGGGGGGGGCGAGCGAAGGCTACACCTTC
CASSPGGASEGYTF
>TRBD1|TRBV2|TRBJ1-5
TGTGCCAGCAAGAGGGGACAGCATAGCAATCAGCCCCAGCATTTT
CASKRGQHSNQPQHF
>-|TRBV28|TRBJ2-7
TGTGCCAGCAGTACATCCCACTCGACTGAATTCTCCTACGAGCAGTACTTC
CASSTSHSTEFSYEQYF
>-|TRBV6-5|TRBJ2-6
TGTGCCAGCAGTTATACGAGGTCTGGGGCCAACGTCCTGACTTTC
CASSYTRSGANVLTF
>TRBD1|TRBV27|TRBJ1-2
TGTGCCAGCAGGCGCCCGACAGGGGCCGGCTATGGCTACACCTTC
CASRRPTGAGYGYTF
>TRBD2|TRBV28|TRBJ2-1
TGTGCTAGCAGAGCTAGCGGGGGAGACAATGAGCAGTTCTTC
CASRASGGDNEQFF
>TRBD1|TRBV11-2|TRBJ1-2
TGTGCCAGCAGCTTAGTCACAGGGGACCGCTACACCTTC
CASSLVTGDRYTF